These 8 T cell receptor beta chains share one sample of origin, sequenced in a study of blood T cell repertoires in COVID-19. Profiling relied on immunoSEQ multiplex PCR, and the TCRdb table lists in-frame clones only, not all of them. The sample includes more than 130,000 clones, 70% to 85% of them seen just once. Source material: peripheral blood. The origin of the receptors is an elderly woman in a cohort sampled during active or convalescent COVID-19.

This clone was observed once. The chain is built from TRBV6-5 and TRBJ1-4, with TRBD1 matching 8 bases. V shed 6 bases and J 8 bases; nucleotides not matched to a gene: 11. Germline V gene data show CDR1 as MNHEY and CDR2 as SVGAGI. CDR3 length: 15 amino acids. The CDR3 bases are TGTGCCAGCAGCCCGGGACAGGTTTACGGCGAAAAACTGTTTTTT. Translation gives CASSPGQVYGEKLFF.

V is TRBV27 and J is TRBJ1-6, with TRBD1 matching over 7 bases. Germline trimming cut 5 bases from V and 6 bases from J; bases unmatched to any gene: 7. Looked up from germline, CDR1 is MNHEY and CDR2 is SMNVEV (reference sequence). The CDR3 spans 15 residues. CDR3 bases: TGTGCCAGCAGTGCCCGACAGGGAGCTAATTCACCCCTCCACTTT. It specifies CASSARQGANSPLHF.

The DNA for the CDR3 is TGTGCCAGCAGGGGGGGGAACGGCAATCAGCCCCAGCATTTT. It encodes CASRGGNGNQPQHF. The chain carries TRBV28 and TRBJ1-5, with D maybe TRBD1 (5 bases). This CDR3 contains 14 residues. Germline V gene data show CDR1 as MDHEN and CDR2 as SYDVKM. The germline V and J ends were trimmed by 6 bases and 2 bases, with 11 bases remaining between them.

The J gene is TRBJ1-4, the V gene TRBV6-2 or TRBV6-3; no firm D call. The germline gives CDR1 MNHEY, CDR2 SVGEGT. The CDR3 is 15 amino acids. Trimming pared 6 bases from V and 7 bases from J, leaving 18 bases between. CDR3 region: CASSEPGFEGEKLFF. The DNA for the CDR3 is TGTGCCAGCAGCGAACCGGGCTTCGAGGGTGAAAAACTGTTTTTT.

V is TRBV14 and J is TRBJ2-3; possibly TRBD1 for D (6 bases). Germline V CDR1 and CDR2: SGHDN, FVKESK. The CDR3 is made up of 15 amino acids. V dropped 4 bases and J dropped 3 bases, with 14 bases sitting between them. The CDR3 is CASSPLGTRTDTQYF. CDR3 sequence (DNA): TGTGCCAGCAGCCCCCTCGGGACAAGGACAGATACGCAGTATTTT.

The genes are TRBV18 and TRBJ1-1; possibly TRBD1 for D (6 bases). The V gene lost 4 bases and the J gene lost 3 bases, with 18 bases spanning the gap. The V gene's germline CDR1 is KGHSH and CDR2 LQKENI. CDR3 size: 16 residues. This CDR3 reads CASSLTGPGADTEAFF. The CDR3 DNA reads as TGTGCCAGCTCACTAACAGGGCCAGGGGCGGACACTGAAGCTTTCTTT. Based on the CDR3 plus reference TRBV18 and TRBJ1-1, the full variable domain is NAGVMQNPRHLVRRRGQEARLRCSPMKGHSHVYWYRQLPEEGLKFMVYLQKENIIDESGMPKERFSAEFPKEGPSILRIQQVVRGDSAAYFCASSLTGPGADTEAFFGQGTRLTVV.

CDR3 amino acids: CASSLYQGKNTEAFF. The CDR3 DNA reads as TGTGCCAGCAGCTTATATCAGGGCAAGAACACTGAAGCTTTCTTT. The V gene is TRBV7-2, the J gene TRBJ1-1; TRBD1 might be the D (5 bases). Germline-derived CDR1 and CDR2 are SGHTA and FQGNSA. V shed 2 bases and J shed 1 base, with 11 bases lying between them. This CDR3 has 15 amino acids.

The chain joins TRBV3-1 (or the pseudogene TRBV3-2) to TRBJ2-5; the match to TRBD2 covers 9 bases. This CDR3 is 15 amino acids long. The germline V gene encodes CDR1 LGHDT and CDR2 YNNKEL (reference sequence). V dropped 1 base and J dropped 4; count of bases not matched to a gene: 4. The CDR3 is CASSQGVAGAETQYF. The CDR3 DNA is TGTGCCAGCAGCCAAGGGGTAGCGGGGGCAGAGACCCAGTACTTC.